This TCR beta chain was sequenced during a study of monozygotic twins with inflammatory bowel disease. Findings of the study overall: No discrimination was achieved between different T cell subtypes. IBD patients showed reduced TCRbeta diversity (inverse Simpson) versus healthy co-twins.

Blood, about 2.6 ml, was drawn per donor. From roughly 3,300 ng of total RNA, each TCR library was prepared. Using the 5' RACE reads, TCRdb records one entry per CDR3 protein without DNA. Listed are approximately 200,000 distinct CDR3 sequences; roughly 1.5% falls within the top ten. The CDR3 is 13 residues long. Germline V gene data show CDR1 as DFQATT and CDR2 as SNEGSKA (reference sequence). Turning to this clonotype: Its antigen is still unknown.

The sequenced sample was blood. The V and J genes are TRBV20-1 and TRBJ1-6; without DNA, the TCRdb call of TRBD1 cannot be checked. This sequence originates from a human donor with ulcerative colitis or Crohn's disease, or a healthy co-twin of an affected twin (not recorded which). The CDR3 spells CSARSPGTGVLHF.